The clone carrying this T cell receptor beta chain was recorded once. The sample belongs to a study of shared clonotypes between healthy human individuals. TCRdb's table, derived via immunoSEQ multiplex PCR, lists solely in-frame clones and lacks some. The top ten clones hold around 13% of a sample with about 490,000 clones, around 80% of them seen once. Germline V gene data show CDR1 as MDHEN and CDR2 as SYDVKM. CDR3 length equals 14 residues. Trimming cost V 5 bases and J 5 bases; bases outside gene matches: 9. Sequenced: PBMCs. The chain combines TRBV28 with TRBJ2-7, with 7 bases that match TRBD1. The clonotype comes from a woman aged 40 to 50 in good health. Some clones in this sample may be carry-over from other donors' samples. The CDR3 DNA sequence: TGTGCCAGCAGTCTCATGACAGGGTACGACGAGCAGTACTTC. It encodes CASSLMTGYDEQYF.